This T cell receptor beta chain derives from a study of T-cell reconstitution after alpha-beta-depleted transplantation in children. Study conclusions and caveats: Newly produced T cells mostly accounted for T-cell counts and diversity one year post-transplant.

TCRbeta library preparation incorporated unique molecular identifiers. Via MiXCR, TCRdb re-called the PCR reads, giving one row per CDR3 protein. The sample includes about a million distinct CDR3 sequences, roughly 31% of them seen just once. V lost 4 bases and J lost 2; bases outside the gene matches: 4. Germline assignment: CDR1 DFQATT and CDR2 SNEGSKA (reference sequence). The CDR3 has 13 amino acids. As regards this clonotype: What it recognizes is unknown.

This TCR was recovered from a boy in the first two years of life who had a stem cell transplant for SCID, so the T cells may come from the graft donor. Source: PBMCs, mostly from graft donor cells, taken 360 days after TCRalphabeta/CD19-depleted stem cell transplant. The V gene is TRBV20-1, the J gene TRBJ1-1; 7 bases are shared with TRBD1. DNA for the CDR3: TGCAGTGCTATACAGGGGACCAACACTGAAGCTTTCTTT. As protein: CSAIQGTNTEAFF.